This T cell receptor (beta chain) emerged from a study of CD8 T cells in ankylosing spondylitis. Points from the study as a whole: What appeared characteristic of ankylosing spondylitis blood was a TCR beta motif of eight highly homologous variants.

With 5 bases clipped from V and 3 bases from J, the junction kept 5 bases outside the gene matches. CDR1 is SGHTA and CDR2 is FQGNSA in the germline V gene. The CDR3 totals 14 residues. TCRdb used MiXCR to reprocess the 5' RACE reads, holding one entry per CDR3 protein. This table has roughly 670,000 distinct CDR3 sequences, around 17% appearing once. As to this clonotype: The target antigen is unknown.

This TCR was recovered from a male donor with ankylosing spondylitis. The specimen sequenced was blood, either unsorted or a sorted T cell fraction (not recorded which). V gene TRBV7-2 combines with J gene TRBJ2-7; 9 bases map to TRBD2. CDR3 region: CASSRGLALYEQYF. For the CDR3, the DNA is TGTGCCAGCAGCCGGGGACTAGCTCTCTACGAGCAGTACTTC.